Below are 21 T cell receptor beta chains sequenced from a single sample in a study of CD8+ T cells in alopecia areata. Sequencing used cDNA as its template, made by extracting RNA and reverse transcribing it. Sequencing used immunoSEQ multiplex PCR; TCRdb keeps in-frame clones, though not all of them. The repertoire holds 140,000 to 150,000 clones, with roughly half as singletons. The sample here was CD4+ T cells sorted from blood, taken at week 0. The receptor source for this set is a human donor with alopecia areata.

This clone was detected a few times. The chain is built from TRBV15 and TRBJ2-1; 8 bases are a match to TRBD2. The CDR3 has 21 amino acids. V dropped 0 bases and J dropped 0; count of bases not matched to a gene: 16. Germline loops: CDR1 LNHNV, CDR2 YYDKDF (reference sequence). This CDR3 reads CATSRDQAGGGGTSSYNEQFF. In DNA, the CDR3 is TGTGCCACCAGCAGAGATCAGGCGGGAGGTGGGGGGACTAGCTCCTACAATGAGCAGTTCTTC.

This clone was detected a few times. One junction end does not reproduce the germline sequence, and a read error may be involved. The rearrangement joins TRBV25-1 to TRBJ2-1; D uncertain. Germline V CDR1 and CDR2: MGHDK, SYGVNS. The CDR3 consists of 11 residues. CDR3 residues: CALSSYNEQFF. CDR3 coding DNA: TGCGCATTAAGCTCCTACAATGAGCAGTTCTTC.

CDR3 in DNA: TGTGCCAGCAGCCAAAGACTAGCGGGAGGGAGAATGGCCAAAAACATTCAGTACTTC. Its translation: CASSQRLAGGRMAKNIQYF. The chain has TRBV7-2 and TRBJ2-4; TRBD2 matches 14 bases. Unmatched junction bases numbered 10, after V lost 5 bases and J lost 1 base. This CDR3 has 19 residues. The germline V gene encodes CDR1 SGHTA and CDR2 FQGNSA.

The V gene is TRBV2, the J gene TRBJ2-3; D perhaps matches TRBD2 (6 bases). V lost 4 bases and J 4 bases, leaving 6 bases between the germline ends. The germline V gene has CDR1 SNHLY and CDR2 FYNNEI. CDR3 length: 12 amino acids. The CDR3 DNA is TGTGCCAGCAGTGCTAGCGCAGATACGCAGTATTTT. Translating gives CASSASADTQYF.

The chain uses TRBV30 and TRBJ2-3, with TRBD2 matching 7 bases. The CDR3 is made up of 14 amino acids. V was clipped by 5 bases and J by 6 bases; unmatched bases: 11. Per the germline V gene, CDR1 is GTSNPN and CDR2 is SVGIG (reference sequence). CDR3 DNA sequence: TGTGCCTGGGGGGACCGAGGACTAGTTGATACGCAGTATTTT. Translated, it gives CAWGDRGLVDTQYF. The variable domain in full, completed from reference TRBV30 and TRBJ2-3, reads SQTIHQWPATLVQPVGSPLSLECTVEGTSNPNLYWYRQAAGRGLQLLFYSVGIGQISSEVPQNLSASRPQDRQFILSSKKLLLSDSGFYLCAWGDRGLVDTQYFGPGTRLTVL.

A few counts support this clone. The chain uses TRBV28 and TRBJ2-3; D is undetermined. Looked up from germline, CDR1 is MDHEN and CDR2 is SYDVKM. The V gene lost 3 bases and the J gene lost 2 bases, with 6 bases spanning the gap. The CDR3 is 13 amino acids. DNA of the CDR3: TGTGCCAGCAGTTTCCATTCCACAGATACGCAGTATTTT. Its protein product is CASSFHSTDTQYF.

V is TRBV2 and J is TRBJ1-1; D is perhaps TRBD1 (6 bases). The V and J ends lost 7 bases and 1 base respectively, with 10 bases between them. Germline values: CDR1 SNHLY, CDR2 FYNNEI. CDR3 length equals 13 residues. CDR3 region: CASILDRNTEAFF. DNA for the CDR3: TGTGCCAGCATCCTGGACAGGAACACTGAAGCTTTCTTT.

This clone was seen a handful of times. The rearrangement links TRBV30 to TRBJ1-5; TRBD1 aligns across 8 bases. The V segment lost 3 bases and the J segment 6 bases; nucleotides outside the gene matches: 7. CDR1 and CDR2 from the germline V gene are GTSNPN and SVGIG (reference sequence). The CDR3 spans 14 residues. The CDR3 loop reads CAWSIGQGGQPQHF. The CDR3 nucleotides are TGTGCCTGGAGCATCGGACAGGGTGGTCAGCCCCAGCATTTT.

The CDR3 loop reads CATSRDPGGSYEQYF. CDR3 coding DNA: TGTGCCACCAGCAGAGATCCCGGCGGCTCCTACGAGCAGTACTTC. The V and J genes are TRBV15 and TRBJ2-7; D unresolved. Trimming stripped 0 bases from V and 0 bases from J, with 9 bases between. The CDR3 length is 15 residues. Germline CDR1 is LNHNV and CDR2 is YYDKDF (reference sequence).

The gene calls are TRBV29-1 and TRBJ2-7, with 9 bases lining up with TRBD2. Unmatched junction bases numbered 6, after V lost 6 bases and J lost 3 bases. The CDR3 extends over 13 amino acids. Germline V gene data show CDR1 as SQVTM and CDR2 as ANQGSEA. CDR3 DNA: TGCAGCGTCGCCTCAGCGGGGGGCTACGAGCAGTACTTC. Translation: CSVASAGGYEQYF.

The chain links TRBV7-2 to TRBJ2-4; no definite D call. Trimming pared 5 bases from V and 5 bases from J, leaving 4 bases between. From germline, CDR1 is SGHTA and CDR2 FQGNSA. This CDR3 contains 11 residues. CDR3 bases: TGTGCCAGCAGCGCAGAAAACATTCAGTACTTC. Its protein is CASSAENIQYF.

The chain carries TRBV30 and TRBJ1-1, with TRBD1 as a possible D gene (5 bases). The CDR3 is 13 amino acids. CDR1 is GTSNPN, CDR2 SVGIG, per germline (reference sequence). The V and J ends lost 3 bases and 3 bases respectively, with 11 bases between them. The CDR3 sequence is CAWRPRVDTEAFF. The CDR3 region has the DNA TGTGCCTGGAGACCCAGGGTGGACACTGAAGCTTTCTTT.

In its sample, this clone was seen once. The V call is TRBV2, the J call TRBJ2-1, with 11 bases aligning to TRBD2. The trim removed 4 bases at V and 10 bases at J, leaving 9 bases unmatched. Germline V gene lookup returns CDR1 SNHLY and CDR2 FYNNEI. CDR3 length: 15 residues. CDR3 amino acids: CASSVTSGSLGEQFF. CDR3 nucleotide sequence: TGTGCCAGCAGTGTTACTAGCGGGAGCCTAGGGGAGCAGTTCTTC.

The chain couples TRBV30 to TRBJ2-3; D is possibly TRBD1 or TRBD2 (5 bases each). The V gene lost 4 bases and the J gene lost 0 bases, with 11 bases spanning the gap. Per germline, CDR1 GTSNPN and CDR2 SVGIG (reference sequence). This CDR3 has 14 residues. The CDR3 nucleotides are TGTGCCTGGAATCCCGGGGCGAGCACAGATACGCAGTATTTT. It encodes CAWNPGASTDTQYF. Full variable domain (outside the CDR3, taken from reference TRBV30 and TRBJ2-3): SQTIHQWPATLVQPVGSPLSLECTVEGTSNPNLYWYRQAAGRGLQLLFYSVGIGQISSEVPQNLSASRPQDRQFILSSKKLLLSDSGFYLCAWNPGASTDTQYFGPGTRLTVL.

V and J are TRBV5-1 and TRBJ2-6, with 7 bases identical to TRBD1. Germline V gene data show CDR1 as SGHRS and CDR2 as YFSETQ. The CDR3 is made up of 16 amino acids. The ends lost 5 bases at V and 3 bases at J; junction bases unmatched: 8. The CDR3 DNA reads TGCGCCAGCAGTCACGCGACAGGGTATGGGGCCAACGTCCTGACTTTC. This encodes CASSHATGYGANVLTF. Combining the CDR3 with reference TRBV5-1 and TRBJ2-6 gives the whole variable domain KAGVTQTPRYLIKTRGQQVTLSCSPISGHRSVSWYQQTPGQGLQFLFEYFSETQRNKGNFPGRFSGRQFSNSRSEMNVSTLELGDSALYLCASSHATGYGANVLTFGAGSRLTVL.

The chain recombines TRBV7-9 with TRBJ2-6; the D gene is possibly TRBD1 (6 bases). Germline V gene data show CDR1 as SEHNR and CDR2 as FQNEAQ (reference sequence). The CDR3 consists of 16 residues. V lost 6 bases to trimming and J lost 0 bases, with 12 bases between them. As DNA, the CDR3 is TGTGCCAGCAGTCAGGGGTATGGCTCTGGGGCCAACGTCCTGACTTTC. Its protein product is CASSQGYGSGANVLTF.

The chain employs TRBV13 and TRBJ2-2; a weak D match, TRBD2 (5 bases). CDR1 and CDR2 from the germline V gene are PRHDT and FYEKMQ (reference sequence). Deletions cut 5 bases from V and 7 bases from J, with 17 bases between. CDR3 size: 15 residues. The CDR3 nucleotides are TGTGCCAGCAGCCAGAGGTTCGGGATGATCGGGGAGCTGTTTTTT. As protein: CASSQRFGMIGELFF.

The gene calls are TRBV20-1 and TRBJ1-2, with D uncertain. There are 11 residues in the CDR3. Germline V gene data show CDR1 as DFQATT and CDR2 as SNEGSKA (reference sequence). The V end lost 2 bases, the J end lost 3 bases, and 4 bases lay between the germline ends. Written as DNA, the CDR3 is TGCAGTGCTAGATCCGACTATGGCTACACCTTC. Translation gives CSARSDYGYTF.

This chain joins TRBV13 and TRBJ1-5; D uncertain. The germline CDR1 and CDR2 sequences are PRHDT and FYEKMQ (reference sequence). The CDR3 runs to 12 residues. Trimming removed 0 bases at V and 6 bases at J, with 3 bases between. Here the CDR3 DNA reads TGTGCCAGCAGCTTAGGAAGTCAGCCCCAGCATTTT. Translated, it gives CASSLGSQPQHF. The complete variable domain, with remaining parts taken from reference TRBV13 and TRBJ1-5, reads AAGVIQSPRHLIKEKRETATLKCYPIPRHDTVYWYQQGPGQDPQFLISFYEKMQSDKGSIPDRFSAQQFSDYHSELNMSSLELGDSALYFCASSLGSQPQHFGDGTRLSIL.

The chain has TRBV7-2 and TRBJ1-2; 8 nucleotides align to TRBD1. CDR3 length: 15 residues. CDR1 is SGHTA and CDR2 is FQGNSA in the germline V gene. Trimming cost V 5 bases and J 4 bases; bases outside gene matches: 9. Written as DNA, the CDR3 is TGTGCCAGCAGCCCAGCCGGGACAGGAGTCTATGGCTACACCTTC. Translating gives CASSPAGTGVYGYTF.

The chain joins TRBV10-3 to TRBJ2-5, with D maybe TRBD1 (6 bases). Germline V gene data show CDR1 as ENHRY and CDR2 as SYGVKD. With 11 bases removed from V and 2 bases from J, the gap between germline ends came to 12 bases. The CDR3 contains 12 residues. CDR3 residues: CAPGQYQETQYF. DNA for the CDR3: TGTGCCCCAGGACAGTATCAAGAGACCCAGTACTTC.